These 14 T cell receptor beta chains were all obtained from the same sample, sequenced in a study of spatial heterogeneity in lung cancer. Regarding the study as a whole: Counts that tracked tumor mutation counts were those of expanded intratumoral alpha and beta TCRs.

TCRdb passed the 5' RACE reads through MiXCR, listing each CDR3 protein once. This sample has over a thousand distinct CDR3 sequences, with 30% to 35% found just once. The antigens of these receptors remain unknown. Time point denoted: sample taken at primary tumor resection. Sequenced material: lung tumor tissue, taken at surgery. These receptors were obtained from a male donor with early-stage non-small cell lung cancer.

About this clonotype itself: As an off-target read in a library built for alpha chains, this beta chain has a frequency of little significance. This chain's CDR3 is CSARNEDRSAEAFF. The CDR3 region has the DNA TGCAGTGCTAGAAACGAGGACCGATCCGCCGAAGCTTTCTTT. The V gene is TRBV20-1, the J gene TRBJ1-1; D is uncertain. The length of the CDR3 is 14 residues. Trimming pared 2 bases from V and 8 bases from J, leaving 18 bases between. Germline values: CDR1 DFQATT, CDR2 SNEGSKA (reference sequence).

Details on this clonotype: This beta chain appears as a stray read in a library generated for alpha chains; its size is not informative. V gene TRBV29-1 combines with J gene TRBJ2-1, with 9 bases matching TRBD1. With V trimmed by 1 base and J by 10 bases, 8 bases remained unmatched. The CDR3 has 14 residues. Germline V lookup: CDR1 SQVTM, CDR2 ANQGSEA. CDR3 coding DNA: TGCAGCGTTGAAGGACAGGGGGTTTCTACCGAGCAGTTCTTC. Translating gives CSVEGQGVSTEQFF.

This clonotype is large by share. The library was prepared for alpha chains; this beta chain is a stray read, so its frequency means little. The chain combines TRBV7-2 with TRBJ2-1; D gene ambiguous. CDR3 size: 12 residues. V lost 4 bases to trimming and J lost 10 bases, with 11 bases between them. Germline V gene data show CDR1 as SGHTA and CDR2 as FQGNSA. The CDR3 reads CASSSDLSEQFF. In DNA form, the CDR3 reads TGTGCCAGCAGCTCGGACCTATCGGAGCAGTTCTTC.

This clonotype qualifies as large. This beta chain turned up in a library designed for alpha chains; as an off-target read, its abundance says little. V and J are TRBV20-1 and TRBJ2-7, with 10 bases aligning to TRBD2. The V and J ends lost 5 bases and 5 bases, in that order; junction bases with no gene match: 9. The CDR3 runs to 14 residues. Germline V lookup: CDR1 DFQATT, CDR2 SNEGSKA (reference sequence). The DNA of the CDR3 is TGCAGTGCTTCACAAAGCGGGAGGGTGAACGAGCAGTACTTC. It specifies CSASQSGRVNEQYF.

A remark on this clonotype: Because this beta chain is a stray read in a library intended to capture alpha chains, its abundance should not be given much weight. The genes are TRBV20-1 and TRBJ2-5, with 7 bases matching TRBD2. Germline CDR1 DFQATT, CDR2 SNEGSKA (reference sequence). The CDR3 totals 15 residues. J was trimmed by 2 bases and V by 1 base; bases with no gene match: 7. Here the CDR3 reads CSARAPAGLQETQYF. The DNA for the CDR3 is TGCAGTGCTAGAGCCCCAGCGGGACTTCAAGAGACCCAGTACTTC.

By frequency in the sample, this clonotype is large (0.1 to 1%). In a library made to pick up alpha chains, this beta chain is a stray read with a size that means little. The V and J genes are TRBV19 and TRBJ2-4; 13 bases are a match to TRBD2. The CDR3 extends over 19 amino acids. V gave up 5 bases and J gave up 2 bases; unmatched junction bases: 12. Germline CDR1 LNHDA, CDR2 SQIVND (reference sequence). DNA of the CDR3: TGTGCCAGTAGTTCCTCACCCCGACTAGCGGGAGGTACCAAAAACATTCAGTACTTC. Translation gives CASSSSPRLAGGTKNIQYF.

This clonotype was observed a few times. This beta chain slipped into a library made for alpha chains as a stray read, so its size is not meaningful. The J gene is TRBJ2-7, the V gene TRBV28, with 11 bases identical to TRBD2. The CDR3 is made up of 17 amino acids. CDR1 is MDHEN, CDR2 SYDVKM, per germline. V lost 6 bases to trimming and J lost 3 bases; unmatched junction nucleotides: 13. The CDR3 reads CASSQGLAVSSLYEQYF. DNA of the CDR3: TGTGCCAGCAGCCAGGGACTAGCGGTCTCATCCCTCTACGAGCAGTACTTC.

Worth noting for this clonotype: The size of this beta chain means little, since it is a stray read in a library made for alpha chains. This chain joins TRBV19 and TRBJ1-5; 7 bases align to TRBD1. The trim removed 3 bases at V and 4 bases at J, leaving 6 bases unmatched. Per the germline V gene, CDR1 is LNHDA and CDR2 is SQIVND (reference sequence). The CDR3 length is 15 residues. The CDR3 here is CASSMRDSWNQPQHF. The CDR3 region has the DNA TGTGCCAGTAGTATGCGGGACAGCTGGAATCAGCCCCAGCATTTT.

This clonotype was seen only a few times. This beta chain turned up in a library designed for alpha chains; as an off-target read, its abundance says little. The V and J genes are TRBV9 and TRBJ2-7; TRBD2 is a possible D gene (7 bases). V dropped 4 bases and J dropped 9 bases, with 17 bases sitting between them. The length of the CDR3 is 13 residues. The V gene's germline CDR1 is SGDLS and CDR2 YYNGEE. CDR3 in amino acids: CASSPRGAGGQYF. The CDR3 nucleotides read TGTGCCAGCAGCCCCCGGGGGGCCGGAGGGCAGTACTTC.

On this clonotype: Since the library was made to target alpha chains, this beta chain is a stray read and its abundance is not meaningful. This chain connects TRBV21-1 to TRBJ2-7. TRBV21-1 has pseudogene status. This CDR3 has 15 amino acids. CDR3 sequence: CASSKVGSYSYEQYF. The CDR3, as DNA: TGTGCCAGCAGCAAAGTAGGCAGCTACTCCTACGAGCAGTACTTC.

Details on this clonotype: Within a library made for alpha chains, this beta chain is off target, and its count is uninformative. The J gene is TRBJ2-7, the V gene TRBV2, with a weak D call TRBD2 (5 bases). In germline, CDR1 is SNHLY, CDR2 FYNNEI. The length of the CDR3 is 12 residues. Between the trimmed V and J ends, which lost 6 bases and 0 bases, there was a span of 6 bases. The CDR3 sequence: CASREGSYEQYF. CDR3 in DNA: TGTGCCAGCAGAGAGGGCTCCTACGAGCAGTACTTC.

This clonotype has only a few counts. This beta chain is a stray sequence in a library constructed for alpha chains; its clone size is not meaningful. The CDR3 region is CSASTQGRETQYF. CDR3 sequence (DNA): TGCAGTGCTTCTACTCAGGGCCGGGAGACCCAGTACTTC. The chain employs TRBV20-1 and TRBJ2-5; D perhaps matches TRBD1 (5 bases). Trimming removed 5 bases at V and 5 bases at J, with 15 bases between. This CDR3 comprises 13 residues. Per the germline V gene, CDR1 is DFQATT and CDR2 is SNEGSKA (reference sequence).

Remarks on this clonotype: As an off-target read in a library built for alpha chains, this beta chain has a frequency of little significance. The chain has TRBV7-3 and TRBJ2-1; 16 bases are a match to TRBD2. The CDR3 length is 18 residues. Unmatched junction bases numbered 6, after V lost 5 bases and J lost 2 bases. From germline, CDR1 is SGHTA and CDR2 FQGTGA. The CDR3: CASSQGTSGRAPYNEQFF. In DNA, the CDR3 is TGTGCCAGCAGCCAAGGGACTAGCGGGAGGGCGCCCTACAATGAGCAGTTCTTC.

The table lists this clonotype with a few counts. This beta chain represents an off-target read in a library built for alpha chains; its size is of limited meaning. The gene calls are TRBV6-1 and TRBJ2-7; a weak D match, TRBD2 (5 bases). CDR3 length: 14 residues. Deletions cut 3 bases from V and 0 bases from J, with 9 bases between. In germline, CDR1 is MNHNS, CDR2 SASEGT. CDR3 region: CASSDSSGSYEQYF. The CDR3 DNA is TGTGCCAGCAGTGACTCGAGCGGCTCCTACGAGCAGTACTTC.